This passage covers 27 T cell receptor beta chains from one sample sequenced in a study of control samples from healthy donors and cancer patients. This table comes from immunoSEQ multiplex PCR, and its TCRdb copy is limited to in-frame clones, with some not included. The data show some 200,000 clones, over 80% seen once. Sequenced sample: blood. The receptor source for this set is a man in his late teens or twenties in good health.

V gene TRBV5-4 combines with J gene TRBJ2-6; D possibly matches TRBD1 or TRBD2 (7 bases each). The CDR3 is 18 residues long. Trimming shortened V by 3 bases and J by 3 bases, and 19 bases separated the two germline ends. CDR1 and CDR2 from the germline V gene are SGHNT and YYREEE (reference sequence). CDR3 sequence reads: CASSSPGGAMGGANVLTF. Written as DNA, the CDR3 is TGTGCCAGCAGCTCGCCAGGGGGGGCCATGGGTGGGGCCAACGTCCTGACTTTC. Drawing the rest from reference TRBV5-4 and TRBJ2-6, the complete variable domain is ETGVTQSPTHLIKTRGQQVTLRCSSQSGHNTVSWYQQALGQGPQFIFQYYREEENGRGNFPPRFSGLQFPNYSSELNVNALELDDSALYLCASSSPGGAMGGANVLTFGAGSRLTVL.

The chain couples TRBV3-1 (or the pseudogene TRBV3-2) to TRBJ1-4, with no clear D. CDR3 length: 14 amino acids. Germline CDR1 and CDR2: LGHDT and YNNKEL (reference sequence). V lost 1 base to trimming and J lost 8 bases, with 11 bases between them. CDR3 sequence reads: CASSQVGSAEKLFF. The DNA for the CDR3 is TGTGCCAGCAGCCAAGTCGGGTCCGCAGAAAAACTGTTTTTT.

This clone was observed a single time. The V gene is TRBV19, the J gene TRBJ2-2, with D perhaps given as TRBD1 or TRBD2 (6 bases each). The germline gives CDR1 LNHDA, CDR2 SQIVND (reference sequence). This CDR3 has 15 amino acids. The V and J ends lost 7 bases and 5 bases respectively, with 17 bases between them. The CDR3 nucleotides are TGTGCCAGTAACAGAGAGGGGGGAACGACCGGGGAGCTGTTTTTT. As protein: CASNREGGTTGELFF.

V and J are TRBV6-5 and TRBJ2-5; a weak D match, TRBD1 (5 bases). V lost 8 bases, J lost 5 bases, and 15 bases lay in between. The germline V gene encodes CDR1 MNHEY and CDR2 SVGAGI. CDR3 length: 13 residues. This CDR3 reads CASAPGSMETQYF. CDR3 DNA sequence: TGTGCCAGCGCTCCAGGGTCGATGGAGACCCAGTACTTC.

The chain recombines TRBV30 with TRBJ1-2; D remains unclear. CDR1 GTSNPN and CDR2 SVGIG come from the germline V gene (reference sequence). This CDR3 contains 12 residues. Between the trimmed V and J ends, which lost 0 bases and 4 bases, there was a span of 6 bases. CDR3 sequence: CAWSVQTYGYTF. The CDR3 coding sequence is TGTGCCTGGAGTGTACAGACCTATGGCTACACCTTC.

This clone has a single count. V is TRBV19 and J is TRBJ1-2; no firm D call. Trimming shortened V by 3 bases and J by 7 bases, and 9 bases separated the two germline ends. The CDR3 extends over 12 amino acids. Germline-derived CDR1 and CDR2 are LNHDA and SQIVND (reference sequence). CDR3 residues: CASSIAGSGYTF. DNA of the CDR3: TGTGCCAGTAGTATTGCGGGGAGTGGCTACACCTTC. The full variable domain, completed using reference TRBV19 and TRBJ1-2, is DGGITQSPKYLFRKEGQNVTLSCEQNLNHDAMYWYRQDPGQGLRLIYYSQIVNDFQKGDIAEGYSVSREKKESFPLTVTSAQKNPTAFYLCASSIAGSGYTFGSGTRLTVV.

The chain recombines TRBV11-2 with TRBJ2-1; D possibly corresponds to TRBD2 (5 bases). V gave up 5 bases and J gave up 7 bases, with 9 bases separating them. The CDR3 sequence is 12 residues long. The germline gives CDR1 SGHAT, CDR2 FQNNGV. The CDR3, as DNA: TGTGCCAGCAGCCTAGCATGGAATGAGCAGTTCTTC. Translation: CASSLAWNEQFF.

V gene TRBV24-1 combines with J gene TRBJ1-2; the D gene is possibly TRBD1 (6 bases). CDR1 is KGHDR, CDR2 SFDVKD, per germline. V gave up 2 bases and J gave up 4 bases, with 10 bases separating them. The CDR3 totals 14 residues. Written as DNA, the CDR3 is TGTGCCACCAGTGATTCAGGACAGATCTATGGCTACACCTTC. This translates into CATSDSGQIYGYTF.

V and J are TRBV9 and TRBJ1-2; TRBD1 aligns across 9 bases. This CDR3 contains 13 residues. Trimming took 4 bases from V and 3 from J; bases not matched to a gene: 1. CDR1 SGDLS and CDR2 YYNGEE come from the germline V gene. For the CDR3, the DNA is TGTGCCAGCAGCCGGACAGGGGACTATGGCTACACCTTC. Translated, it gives CASSRTGDYGYTF.

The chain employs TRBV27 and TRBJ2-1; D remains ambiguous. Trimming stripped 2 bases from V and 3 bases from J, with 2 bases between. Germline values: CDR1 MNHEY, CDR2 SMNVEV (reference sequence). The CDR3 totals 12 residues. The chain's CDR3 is CASSLNYNEQFF. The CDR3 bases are TGTGCCAGCAGTTTAAACTACAATGAGCAGTTCTTC.

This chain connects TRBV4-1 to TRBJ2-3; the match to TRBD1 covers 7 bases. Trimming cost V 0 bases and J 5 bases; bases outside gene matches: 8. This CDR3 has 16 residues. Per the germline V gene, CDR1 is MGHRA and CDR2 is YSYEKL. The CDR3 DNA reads TGCGCCAGCAGCCAAGAAGGCACAGGGGAGAGAGATACGCAGTATTTT. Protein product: CASSQEGTGERDTQYF.

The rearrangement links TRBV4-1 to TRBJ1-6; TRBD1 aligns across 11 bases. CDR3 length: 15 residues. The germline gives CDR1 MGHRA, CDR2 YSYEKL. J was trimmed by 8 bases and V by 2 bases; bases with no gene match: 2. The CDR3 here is CASSQQGQGDSPLHF. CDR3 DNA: TGCGCCAGCAGCCAACAGGGACAGGGGGATTCACCCCTCCACTTT.

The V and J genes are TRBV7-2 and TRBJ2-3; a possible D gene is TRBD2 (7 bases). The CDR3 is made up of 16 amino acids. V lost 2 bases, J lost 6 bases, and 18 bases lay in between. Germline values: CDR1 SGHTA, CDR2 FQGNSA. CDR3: CASSLYGGGPSDTQYF. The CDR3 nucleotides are TGTGCCAGCAGCTTATATGGCGGGGGCCCTTCGGATACGCAGTATTTT. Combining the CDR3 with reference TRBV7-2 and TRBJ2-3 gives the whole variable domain GAGVSQSPSNKVTEKGKDVELRCDPISGHTALYWYRQSLGQGLEFLIYFQGNSAPDKSGLPSDRFSAERTGGSVSTLTIQRTQQEDSAVYLCASSLYGGGPSDTQYFGPGTRLTVL.

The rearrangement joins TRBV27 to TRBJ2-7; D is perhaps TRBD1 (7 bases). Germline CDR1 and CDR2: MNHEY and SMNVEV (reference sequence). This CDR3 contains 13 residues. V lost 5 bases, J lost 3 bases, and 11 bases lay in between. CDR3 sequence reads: CASSRQGGYEQYF. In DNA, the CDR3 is TGTGCCAGCAGTAGACAGGGAGGCTACGAGCAGTACTTC.

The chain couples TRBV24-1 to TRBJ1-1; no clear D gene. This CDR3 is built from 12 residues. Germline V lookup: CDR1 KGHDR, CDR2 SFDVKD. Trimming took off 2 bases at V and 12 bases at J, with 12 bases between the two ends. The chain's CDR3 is CATSDSRWRTFF. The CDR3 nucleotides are TGTGCCACCAGTGATTCAAGATGGAGGACTTTCTTT.

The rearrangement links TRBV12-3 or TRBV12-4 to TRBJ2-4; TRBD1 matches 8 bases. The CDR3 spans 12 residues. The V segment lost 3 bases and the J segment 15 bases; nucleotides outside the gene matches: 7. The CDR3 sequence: CASSLPTGGRYF. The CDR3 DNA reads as TGTGCCAGCAGTTTGCCAACAGGGGGAAGGTACTTC.

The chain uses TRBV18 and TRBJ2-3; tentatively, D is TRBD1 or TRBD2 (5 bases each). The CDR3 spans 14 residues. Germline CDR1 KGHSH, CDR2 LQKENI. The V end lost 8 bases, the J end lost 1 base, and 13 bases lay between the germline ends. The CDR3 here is CASALMGGTDTQYF. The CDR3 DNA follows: TGTGCCAGCGCCCTAATGGGGGGCACAGATACGCAGTATTTT.

The CDR3 reads CASSSIGQGAGETQYF. The DNA of the CDR3 is TGTGCCAGCAGCTCGATTGGACAGGGGGCTGGAGAGACCCAGTACTTC. The gene calls are TRBV7-3 and TRBJ2-5; 11 bases agree with TRBD1. J was trimmed by 4 bases and V by 4 bases; bases with no gene match: 8. CDR1 and CDR2 (germline): SGHTA, FQGTGA. The CDR3 sequence is 16 residues long.

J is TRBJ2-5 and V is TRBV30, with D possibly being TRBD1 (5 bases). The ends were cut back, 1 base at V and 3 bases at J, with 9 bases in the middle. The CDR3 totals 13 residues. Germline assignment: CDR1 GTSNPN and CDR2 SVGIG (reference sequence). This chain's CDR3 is CAWSARVKETQYF. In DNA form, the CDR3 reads TGTGCCTGGAGTGCCAGGGTGAAAGAGACCCAGTACTTC.

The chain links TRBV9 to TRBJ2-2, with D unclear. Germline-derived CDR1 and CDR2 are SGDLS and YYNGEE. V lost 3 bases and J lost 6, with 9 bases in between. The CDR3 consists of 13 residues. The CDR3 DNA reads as TGTGCCAGCAGCGGGGCTTTTTCCGGGGAGCTGTTTTTT. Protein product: CASSGAFSGELFF.

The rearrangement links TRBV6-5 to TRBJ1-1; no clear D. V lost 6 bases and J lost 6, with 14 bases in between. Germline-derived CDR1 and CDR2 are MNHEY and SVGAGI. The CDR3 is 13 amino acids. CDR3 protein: CASRLGFRAEAFF. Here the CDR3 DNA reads TGTGCCAGCAGGTTAGGATTTCGCGCTGAAGCTTTCTTT.

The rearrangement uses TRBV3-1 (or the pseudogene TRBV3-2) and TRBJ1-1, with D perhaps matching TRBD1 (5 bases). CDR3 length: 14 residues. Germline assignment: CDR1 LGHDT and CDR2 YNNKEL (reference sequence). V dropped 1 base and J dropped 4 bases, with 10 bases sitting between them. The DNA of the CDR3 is TGTGCCAGCAGCCAAGGGGCGGGGGGCACTGAAGCTTTCTTT. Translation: CASSQGAGGTEAFF.

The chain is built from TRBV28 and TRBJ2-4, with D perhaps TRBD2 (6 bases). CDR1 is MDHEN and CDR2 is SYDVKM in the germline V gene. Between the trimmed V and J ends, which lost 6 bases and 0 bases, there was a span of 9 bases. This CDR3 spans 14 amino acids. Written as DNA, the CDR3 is TGTGCCAGCAGCCTGGGAGGAGCCAAAAACATTCAGTACTTC. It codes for CASSLGGAKNIQYF.

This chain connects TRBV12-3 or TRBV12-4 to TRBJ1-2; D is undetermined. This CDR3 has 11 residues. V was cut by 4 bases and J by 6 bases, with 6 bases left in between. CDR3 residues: CASSYSDGYTF. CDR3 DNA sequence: TGTGCCAGCAGTTACAGTGATGGCTACACCTTC.

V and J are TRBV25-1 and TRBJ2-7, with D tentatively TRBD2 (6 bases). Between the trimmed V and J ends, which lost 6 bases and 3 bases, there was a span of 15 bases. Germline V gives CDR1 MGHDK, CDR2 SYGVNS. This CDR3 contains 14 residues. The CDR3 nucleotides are TGTGCCAGCAGCAAACACGGGCGGGACTACGAGCAGTACTTC. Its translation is CASSKHGRDYEQYF.

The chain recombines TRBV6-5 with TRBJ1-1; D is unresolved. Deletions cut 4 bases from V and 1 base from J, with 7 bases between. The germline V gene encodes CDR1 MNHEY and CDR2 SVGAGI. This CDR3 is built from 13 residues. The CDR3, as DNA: TGTGCCAGCAGTTTTGGGAGGAACACTGAAGCTTTCTTT. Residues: CASSFGRNTEAFF.

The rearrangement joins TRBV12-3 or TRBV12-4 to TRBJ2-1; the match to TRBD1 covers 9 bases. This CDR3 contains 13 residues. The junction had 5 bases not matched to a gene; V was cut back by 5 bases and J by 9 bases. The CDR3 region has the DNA TGTGCCAGCAGTCCCGAGGACAGGGGTGAGCAGTTCTTC. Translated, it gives CASSPEDRGEQFF.